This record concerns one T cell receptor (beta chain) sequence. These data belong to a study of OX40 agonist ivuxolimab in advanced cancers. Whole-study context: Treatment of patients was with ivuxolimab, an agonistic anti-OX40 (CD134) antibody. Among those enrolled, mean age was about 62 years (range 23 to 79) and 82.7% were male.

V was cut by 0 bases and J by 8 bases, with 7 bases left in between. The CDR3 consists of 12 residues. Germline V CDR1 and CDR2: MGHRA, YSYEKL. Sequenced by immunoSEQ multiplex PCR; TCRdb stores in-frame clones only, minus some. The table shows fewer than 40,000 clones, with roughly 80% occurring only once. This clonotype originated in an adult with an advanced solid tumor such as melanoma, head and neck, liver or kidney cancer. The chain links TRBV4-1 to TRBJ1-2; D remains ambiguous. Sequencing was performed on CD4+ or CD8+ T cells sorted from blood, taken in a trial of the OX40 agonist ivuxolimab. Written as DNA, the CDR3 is TGCGCCAGCAGCCAAGAGGGTAACGGCTACACCTTC. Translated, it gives CASSQEGNGYTF.